This passage covers 17 T cell receptor beta chains from one sample sequenced in a study of Graves' ophthalmopathy and Graves' hyperthyroidism. Beta-chain TCR CDR3 regions were amplified from RNA transcripts. An opening RT-PCR round employed HTBI primers and preceded a second-round multiplex PCR. TCRdb redid the calling of the multiplex PCR reads with MiXCR, one entry per CDR3 protein. The sample has over a million distinct CDR3 sequences; 35% to 40% are singletons. What was sequenced was peripheral blood or thyroid tissue (not recorded which). The receptors were gathered from an adult man with Graves' hyperthyroidism.

The chain recombines TRBV4-3 with TRBJ1-2, with 7 bases matching TRBD1. Germline V gene sequence: CDR1 LGHNA, CDR2 YSLEER. The V gene end was trimmed by 3 bases and the J gene end by 4 bases; junction bases not matched to a gene: 8. There are 15 residues in the CDR3. As DNA, the CDR3 is TGCGCCAGCAGCCAGGACAGGACCCCAGGCTATGGCTACACCTTC. Translating gives CASSQDRTPGYGYTF.

This clonotype showed up just a few times. V is TRBV2 and J is TRBJ1-1; D remains ambiguous. V was shortened by 6 bases and J by 0 bases, with 8 bases between the two germline ends. Germline V gene lookup returns CDR1 SNHLY and CDR2 FYNNEI. The CDR3 is 13 amino acids. CDR3 region: CASRRDVNTEAFF. CDR3 bases: TGTGCCAGCAGGCGAGACGTGAACACTGAAGCTTTCTTT. Drawing the rest from reference TRBV2 and TRBJ1-1, the complete variable domain is EPEVTQTPSHQVTQMGQEVILRCVPISNHLYFYWYRQILGQKVEFLVSFYNNEISEKSEIFDDQFSVERPDGSNFTLKIRSTKLEDSAMYFCASRRDVNTEAFFGQGTRLTVV.

This clonotype has a count of ten or more. The V and J genes are TRBV10-3 and TRBJ1-5; 7 bases are a match to TRBD1. The germline CDR1 and CDR2 sequences are ENHRY and SYGVKD. V was clipped by 9 bases and J by 5 bases; unmatched bases: 10. The length of the CDR3 is 14 residues. CDR3 in amino acids: CAISSGGRDQPQHF. The CDR3 DNA sequence: TGTGCCATAAGTTCAGGGGGTCGGGATCAGCCCCAGCATTTT.

The table lists this clonotype with many counts. The J gene is TRBJ1-5, the V gene TRBV2; TRBD1 agrees at 9 bases. The CDR3 has 17 residues. The germline CDR1 and CDR2 sequences are SNHLY and FYNNEI. The V and J ends lost 5 bases and 5 bases, in that order; junction bases with no gene match: 13. The CDR3 region is CASSPPGQGLVDQPQHF. The CDR3 region has the DNA TGTGCCAGCAGTCCTCCGGGACAGGGTCTGGTCGATCAGCCCCAGCATTTT.

This clonotype was observed a handful of times. The chain employs TRBV20-1 and TRBJ2-7; D is possibly TRBD2 (5 bases). The CDR3 totals 13 residues. V was shortened by 0 bases and J by 3 bases, with 9 bases between the two germline ends. Germline CDR1 is DFQATT and CDR2 is SNEGSKA (reference sequence). The DNA for the CDR3 is TGCAGTGCTAGAGATTCGGGATTCTACGAGCAGTACTTC. Encoded protein: CSARDSGFYEQYF.

This clonotype appeared many times. The chain uses TRBV4-3 and TRBJ1-6, with D possibly matching TRBD1 (5 bases). From germline, CDR1 is LGHNA and CDR2 YSLEER. The CDR3 totals 14 residues. V lost 4 bases and J lost 5, with 9 bases in between. The CDR3 here is CASSRGTDNSPLHF. The CDR3, as DNA: TGCGCCAGCAGCCGGGGGACTGATAATTCACCCCTCCACTTT.

Many counts were recorded for this clonotype. J is TRBJ1-1 and V is TRBV20-1; D unclear. CDR1 is DFQATT and CDR2 is SNEGSKA in the germline V gene (reference sequence). The length of the CDR3 is 11 residues. Trimming shortened V by 0 bases and J by 5 bases, and 4 bases separated the two germline ends. The CDR3 bases are TGCAGTGCTAGAGATCAGACTGAAGCTTTCTTT. As protein: CSARDQTEAFF.

V usage is TRBV29-1 and J usage is TRBJ1-1, with a weak D call TRBD1 (6 bases). The CDR3 length is 14 residues. Germline loops: CDR1 SQVTM, CDR2 ANQGSEA. Between the trimmed V and J ends, which lost 7 bases and 8 bases, there was a span of 23 bases. CDR3 protein: CSATLAGGAGEAFF. The CDR3, as DNA: TGCAGCGCTACACTAGCGGGGGGCGCAGGCGAAGCTTTCTTT.

This clonotype was found many times. The rearrangement joins TRBV2 to TRBJ1-1, with 8 bases that match TRBD1. CDR3 length: 13 residues. The trim removed 5 bases at V and 6 bases at J, leaving 5 bases unmatched. The germline V gene encodes CDR1 SNHLY and CDR2 FYNNEI. The CDR3: CASSQTGGSEAFF. The CDR3 nucleotides are TGTGCCAGCAGTCAAACAGGGGGATCTGAAGCTTTCTTT.

With respect to this clonotype: A much larger clone differs from this one at a single base, so this may be a read error. The conserved phenylalanine or tryptophan is not found at the CDR3 terminus, so this likely reflects a read error. The chain carries TRBV6-2 or TRBV6-3 and TRBJ2-5, with D tentatively TRBD2 (6 bases). CDR3 length: 14 residues. Trimming pared 8 bases from V and 3 bases from J, leaving 16 bases between. Germline CDR1 MNHEY, CDR2 SVGEGT. The CDR3 region has the DNA TGTGCCAGCGGTCGTTCGGGAGCGGAAGAGACCCAGTACTCC. Translating it yields CASGRSGAEETQYS.

The chain links TRBV7-9 to TRBJ1-6; no clear D. Trimming left V 3 bases short and J 7 bases short, with 13 bases between. CDR1 and CDR2 (germline): SEHNR, FQNEAQ (reference sequence). CDR3 length: 15 amino acids. CDR3 amino acids: CASSLYADSNSPLHF. DNA for the CDR3: TGTGCCAGCAGCTTGTACGCGGACTCCAATTCACCCCTCCACTTT.

This clonotype was picked up many times. V and J are TRBV19 and TRBJ1-6; D is uncertain. This CDR3 contains 14 residues. Trimming cost V 5 bases and J 7 bases, with 12 bases left between them. In germline, CDR1 is LNHDA, CDR2 SQIVND (reference sequence). The CDR3 coding sequence is TGTGCCAGTAGTCGAGGGATAGAAAATTCACCCCTCCACTTT. Its translation is CASSRGIENSPLHF.

This clonotype was counted ten times or more. The chain carries TRBV6-5 and TRBJ1-3, with D maybe TRBD1 (6 bases). This CDR3 spans 16 amino acids. V was shortened by 5 bases and J by 0 bases, with 14 bases between the two germline ends. Germline CDR1 and CDR2: MNHEY and SVGAGI. CDR3 protein: CASSARGSPSGNTIYF. CDR3 coding DNA: TGTGCCAGCAGTGCTAGGGGGTCGCCCTCTGGAAACACCATATATTTT.

This clonotype was observed at least ten times. This CDR3 reads CASSQVGGAGANVLTF. In DNA form, the CDR3 reads TGTGCCAGCAGCCAAGTGGGGGGCGCTGGGGCCAACGTCCTGACTTTC. The chain is built from TRBV14 and TRBJ2-6; TRBD1 or TRBD2 may be the D gene (6 bases each). V was clipped by 1 base and J by 2 bases, with 9 bases between them. Per the germline V gene, CDR1 is SGHDN and CDR2 is FVKESK. The CDR3 consists of 16 residues.

The chain recombines TRBV15 with TRBJ1-1, with D maybe TRBD1 (6 bases). Germline CDR1 reads LNHNV; CDR2 reads YYDKDF (reference sequence). The CDR3 covers 14 residues. Trimming removed 3 bases at V and 4 bases at J, with 12 bases between. The CDR3 loop reads CATSSEGGTTEAFF. The CDR3 nucleotides are TGTGCCACCAGCAGTGAGGGGGGGACCACTGAAGCTTTCTTT. Filled out from reference TRBV15 and TRBJ1-1, the complete variable domain reads DAMVIQNPRYQVTQFGKPVTLSCSQTLNHNVMYWYQQKSSQAPKLLFHYYDKDFNNEADTPDNFQSRRPNTSFCFLDIRSPGLGDTAMYLCATSSEGGTTEAFFGQGTRLTVV.

Note on this clonotype: This may come from a read error, since a much larger clone is one base off. The genes are TRBV20-1 and TRBJ1-6, with no clear D. Looked up from germline, CDR1 is DFQATT and CDR2 is SNEGSKA (reference sequence). This CDR3 is 14 amino acids long. The V end was cut by 0 bases, the J end by 5 bases, with 8 bases between. The CDR3 protein is CSARDVVNNSPLHF. In DNA, the CDR3 is TGCAGTGCTAGAGATGTTGTCAATAATTCACCCCTCCACTTT.

This clonotype was detected ten times or more. V usage is TRBV15 and J usage is TRBJ1-4; D remains ambiguous. Deletions cut 1 base from V and 5 bases from J, with 5 bases between. This CDR3 is built from 13 residues. Per germline, CDR1 LNHNV and CDR2 YYDKDF (reference sequence). The CDR3, as DNA: TGTGCCACCAGCAGAGCGTCAAATGAAAAACTGTTTTTT. It yields the protein CATSRASNEKLFF.